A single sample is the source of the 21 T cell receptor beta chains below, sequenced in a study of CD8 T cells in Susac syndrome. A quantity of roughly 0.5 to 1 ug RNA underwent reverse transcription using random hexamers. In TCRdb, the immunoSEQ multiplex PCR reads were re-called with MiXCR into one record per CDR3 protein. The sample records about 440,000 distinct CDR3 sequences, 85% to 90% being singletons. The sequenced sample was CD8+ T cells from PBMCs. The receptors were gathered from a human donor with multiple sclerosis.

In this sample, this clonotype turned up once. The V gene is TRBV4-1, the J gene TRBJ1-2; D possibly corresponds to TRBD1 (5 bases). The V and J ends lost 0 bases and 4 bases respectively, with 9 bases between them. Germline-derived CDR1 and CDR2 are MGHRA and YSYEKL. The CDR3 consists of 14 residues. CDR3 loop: CASSQDGGSYGYTF. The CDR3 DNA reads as TGCGCCAGCAGCCAAGATGGGGGTTCCTATGGCTACACCTTC.

CDR3 nucleotides: TGTGCCAGCAGTGAAACGGGACAGGGCACAGATACGCAGTATTTT. Translation: CASSETGQGTDTQYF. The gene calls are TRBV2 and TRBJ2-3, with 8 bases matching TRBD1. V lost 2 bases to trimming and J lost 1 base; unmatched junction nucleotides: 2. The CDR3 has 15 residues. CDR1 and CDR2 (germline): SNHLY, FYNNEI.

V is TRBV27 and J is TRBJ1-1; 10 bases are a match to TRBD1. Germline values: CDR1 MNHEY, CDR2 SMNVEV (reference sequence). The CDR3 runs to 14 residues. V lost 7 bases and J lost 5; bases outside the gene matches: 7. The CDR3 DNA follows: TGTGCCAGCATGACAGGGGGCAGAACGACTGAAGCTTTCTTT. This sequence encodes CASMTGGRTTEAFF.

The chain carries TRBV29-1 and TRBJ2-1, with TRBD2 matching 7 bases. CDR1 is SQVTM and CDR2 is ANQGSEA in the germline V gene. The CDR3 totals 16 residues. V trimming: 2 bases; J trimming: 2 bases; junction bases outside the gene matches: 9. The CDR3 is CSVERDGRRPYNEQFF. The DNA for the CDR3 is TGCAGCGTTGAACGGGACGGGAGGAGGCCCTACAATGAGCAGTTCTTC.

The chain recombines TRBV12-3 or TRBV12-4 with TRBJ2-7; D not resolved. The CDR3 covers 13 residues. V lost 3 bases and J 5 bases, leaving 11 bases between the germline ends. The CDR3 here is CASSLPDLHEQYF. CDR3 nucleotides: TGTGCCAGCAGTTTGCCAGACCTCCACGAGCAGTACTTC.

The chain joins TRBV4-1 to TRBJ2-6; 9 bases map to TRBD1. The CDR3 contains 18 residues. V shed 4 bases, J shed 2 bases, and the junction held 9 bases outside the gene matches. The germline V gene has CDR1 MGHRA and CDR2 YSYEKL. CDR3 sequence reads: CASSLFRTGVTGANVLTF. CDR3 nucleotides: TGCGCCAGCAGCCTCTTCAGGACAGGGGTGACTGGGGCCAACGTCCTGACTTTC.

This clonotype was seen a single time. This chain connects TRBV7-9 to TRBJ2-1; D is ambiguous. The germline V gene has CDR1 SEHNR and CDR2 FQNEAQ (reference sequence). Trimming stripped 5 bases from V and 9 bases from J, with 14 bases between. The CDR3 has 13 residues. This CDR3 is CASSVPSGFEQFF. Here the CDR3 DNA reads TGTGCCAGCAGCGTACCCTCAGGTTTTGAGCAGTTCTTC.

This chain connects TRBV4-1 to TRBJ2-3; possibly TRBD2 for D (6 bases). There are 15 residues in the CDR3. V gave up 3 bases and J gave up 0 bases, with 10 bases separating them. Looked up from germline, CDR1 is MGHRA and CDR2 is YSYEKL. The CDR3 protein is CASSQLALSTDTQYF. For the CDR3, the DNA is TGCGCCAGCAGCCAGCTAGCGTTAAGCACAGATACGCAGTATTTT.

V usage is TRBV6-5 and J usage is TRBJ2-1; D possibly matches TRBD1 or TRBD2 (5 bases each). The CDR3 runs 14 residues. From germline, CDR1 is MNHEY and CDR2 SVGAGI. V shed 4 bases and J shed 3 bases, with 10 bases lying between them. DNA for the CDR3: TGTGCCAGCAGTTCCCCGAGGGGCTACAATGAGCAGTTCTTC. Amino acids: CASSSPRGYNEQFF.

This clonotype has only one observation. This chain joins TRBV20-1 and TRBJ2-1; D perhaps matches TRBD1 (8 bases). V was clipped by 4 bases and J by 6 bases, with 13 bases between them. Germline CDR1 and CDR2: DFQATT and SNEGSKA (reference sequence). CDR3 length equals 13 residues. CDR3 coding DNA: TGCAGTGCTAACAGGGGGGGTCTCAATGAGCAGTTCTTC. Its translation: CSANRGGLNEQFF.

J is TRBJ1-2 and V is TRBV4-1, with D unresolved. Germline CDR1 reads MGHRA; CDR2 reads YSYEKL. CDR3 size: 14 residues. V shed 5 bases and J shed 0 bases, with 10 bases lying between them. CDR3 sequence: CASSESSTNYGYTF. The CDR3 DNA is TGCGCCAGCAGCGAGAGTTCAACTAACTATGGCTACACCTTC.

The CDR3 loop is CASAFSGAEYEQYF. The CDR3 DNA reads TGTGCCAGCGCCTTTAGCGGAGCTGAATACGAGCAGTACTTC. The genes are TRBV28 and TRBJ2-7, with D possibly matching TRBD2 (6 bases). V was cut by 8 bases and J by 4 bases, with 18 bases left in between. The CDR3 contains 14 residues. Germline loops: CDR1 MDHEN, CDR2 SYDVKM. Variable domain in full (rest from reference TRBV28 and TRBJ2-7): DVKVTQSSRYLVKRTGEKVFLECVQDMDHENMFWYRQDPGLGLRLIYFSYDVKMKEKGDIPEGYSVSREKKERFSLILESASTNQTSMYLCASAFSGAEYEQYFGPGTRLTVT.

CDR3 nucleotides: TGCGCCAGCAGCCCCCCGGGGTCCCCTGAAGCTTTCTTT. Translation: CASSPPGSPEAFF. The chain has TRBV4-1 and TRBJ1-1; D ambiguous. Germline V gene sequence: CDR1 MGHRA, CDR2 YSYEKL. The CDR3 has 13 amino acids. With 4 bases removed from V and 6 bases from J, the gap between germline ends came to 12 bases.

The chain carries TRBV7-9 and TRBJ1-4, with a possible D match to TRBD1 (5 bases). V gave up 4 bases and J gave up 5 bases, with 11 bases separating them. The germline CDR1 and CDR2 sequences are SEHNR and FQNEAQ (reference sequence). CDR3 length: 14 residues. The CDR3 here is CASSSGRPNEKLFF. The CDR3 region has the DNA TGTGCCAGCAGCTCGGGACGCCCCAATGAAAAACTGTTTTTT.

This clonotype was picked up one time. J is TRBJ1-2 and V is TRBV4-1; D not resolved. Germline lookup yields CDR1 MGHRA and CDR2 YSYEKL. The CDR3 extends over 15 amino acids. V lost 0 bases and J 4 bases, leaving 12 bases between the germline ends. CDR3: CASSQDRSRSYGYTF. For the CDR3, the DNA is TGCGCCAGCAGCCAAGATCGATCAAGGAGCTATGGCTACACCTTC.

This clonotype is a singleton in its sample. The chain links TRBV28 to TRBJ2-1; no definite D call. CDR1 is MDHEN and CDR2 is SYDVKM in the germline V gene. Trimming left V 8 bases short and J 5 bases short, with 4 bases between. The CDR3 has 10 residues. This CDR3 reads CASCDNEQFF. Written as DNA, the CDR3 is TGTGCCAGCTGCGACAATGAGCAGTTCTTC.

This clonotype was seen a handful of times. The chain's CDR3 is CASSLDQPQHF. CDR3 sequence (DNA): TGTGCCAGCAGTTTAGATCAGCCCCAGCATTTT. V gene TRBV12-3 or TRBV12-4 combines with J gene TRBJ1-5; the D is unclear. Between the trimmed V and J ends, which lost 1 base and 5 bases, there was a span of 0 bases. CDR3 length equals 11 residues.

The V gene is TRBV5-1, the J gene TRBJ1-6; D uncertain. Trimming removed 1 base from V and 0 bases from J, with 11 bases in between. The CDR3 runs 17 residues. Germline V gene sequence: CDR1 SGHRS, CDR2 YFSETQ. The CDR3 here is CASSLKAPGSYNSPLHF. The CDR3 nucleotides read TGCGCCAGCAGCTTGAAGGCCCCCGGCTCCTATAATTCACCCCTCCACTTT.

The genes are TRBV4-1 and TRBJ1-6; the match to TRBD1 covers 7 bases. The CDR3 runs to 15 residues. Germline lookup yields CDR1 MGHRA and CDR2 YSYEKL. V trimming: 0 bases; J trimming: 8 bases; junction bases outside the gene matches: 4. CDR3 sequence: CASSQEQGFHSPLHF. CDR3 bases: TGCGCCAGCAGCCAAGAACAGGGGTTTCATTCACCCCTCCACTTT.

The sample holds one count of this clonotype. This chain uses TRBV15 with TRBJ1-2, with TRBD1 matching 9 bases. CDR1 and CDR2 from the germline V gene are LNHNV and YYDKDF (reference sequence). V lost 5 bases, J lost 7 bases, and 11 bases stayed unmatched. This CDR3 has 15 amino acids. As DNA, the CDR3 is TGTGCCACCAGCCTAACCGGGACAGGGCCCGGTGGCTACACCTTC. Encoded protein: CATSLTGTGPGGYTF.

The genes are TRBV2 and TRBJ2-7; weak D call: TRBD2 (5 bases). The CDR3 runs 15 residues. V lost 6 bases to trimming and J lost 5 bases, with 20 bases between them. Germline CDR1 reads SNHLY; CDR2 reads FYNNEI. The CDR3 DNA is TGTGCCAGCAGACCAGGAGGAGCTTTATCTGACGAGCAGTACTTC. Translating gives CASRPGGALSDEQYF.